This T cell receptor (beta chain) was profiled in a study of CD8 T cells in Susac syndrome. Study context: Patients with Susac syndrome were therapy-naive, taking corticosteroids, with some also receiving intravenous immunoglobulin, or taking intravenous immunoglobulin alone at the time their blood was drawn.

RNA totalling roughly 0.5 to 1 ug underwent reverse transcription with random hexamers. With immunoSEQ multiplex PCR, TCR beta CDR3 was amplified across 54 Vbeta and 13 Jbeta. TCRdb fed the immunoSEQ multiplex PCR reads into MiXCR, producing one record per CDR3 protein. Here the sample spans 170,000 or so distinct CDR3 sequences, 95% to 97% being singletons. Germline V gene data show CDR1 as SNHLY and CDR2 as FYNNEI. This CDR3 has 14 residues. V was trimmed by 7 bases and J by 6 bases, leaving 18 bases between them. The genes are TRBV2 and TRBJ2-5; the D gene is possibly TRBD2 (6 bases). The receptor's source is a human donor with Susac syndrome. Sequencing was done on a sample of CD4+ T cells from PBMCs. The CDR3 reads CASKIGGAGKTQYF. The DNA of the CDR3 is TGTGCCAGCAAGATCGGAGGGGCTGGTAAGACCCAGTACTTC. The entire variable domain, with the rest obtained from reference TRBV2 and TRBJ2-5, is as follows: EPEVTQTPSHQVTQMGQEVILRCVPISNHLYFYWYRQILGQKVEFLVSFYNNEISEKSEIFDDQFSVERPDGSNFTLKIRSTKLEDSAMYFCASKIGGAGKTQYFGPGTRLLVL.